The present entry profiles one T cell receptor beta chain with its context. Original data processing: Amplified reference gene primers provided the basis for estimating nucleated cell counts. Data came from immunoSEQ multiplex PCR; TCRdb stores just in-frame clones and leaves some out. V, J and clone size were drawn from that table, and D and trimming were deduced from the DNA. The sample contains a few hundred thousand clones, 70% to 90% of which appear only once. V gave up 0 bases and J gave up 5 bases; unmatched junction bases: 8. The germline CDR1 and CDR2 sequences are MNHEY and SMNVEV (reference sequence). This CDR3 comprises 17 residues. The entry originates in a study of blood T cell repertoires in COVID-19. At the level of the study: Acute and convalescent COVID-19 samples came from the United States, Italy and Spain.

Residents of 20 to 25 US areas, aged 18 to 89 years, made up the participants. Participants reported their clinical history, and cohort assignment relied on those reports. The material sequenced was PBMCs or T cells enriched from blood (not recorded which). This chain links TRBV27 with TRBJ2-3; 10 bases are shared with TRBD2. The clonotype comes from a woman aged 45-65 years who had been exposed to COVID-19. The CDR3 is CASSLSSQRGGLDTQYF. CDR3 bases: TGTGCCAGCAGTTTATCCTCCCAGCGGGGGGGCCTAGATACGCAGTATTTT.